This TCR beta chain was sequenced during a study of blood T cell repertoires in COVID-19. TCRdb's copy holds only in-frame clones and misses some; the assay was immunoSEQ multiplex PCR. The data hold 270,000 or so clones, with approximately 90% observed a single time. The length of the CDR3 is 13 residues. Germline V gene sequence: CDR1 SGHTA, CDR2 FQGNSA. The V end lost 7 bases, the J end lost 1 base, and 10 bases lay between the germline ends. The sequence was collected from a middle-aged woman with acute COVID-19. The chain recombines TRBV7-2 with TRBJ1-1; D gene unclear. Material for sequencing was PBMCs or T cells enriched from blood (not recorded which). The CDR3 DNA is TGTGCCAGCATCAACAGACCGAACACTGAAGCTTTCTTT. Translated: CASINRPNTEAFF.